The next 16 T cell receptor beta chains were all read from a single sample in a study of T cells in Graves' hyperthyroidism and ophthalmopathy. RNA transcripts yielded amplified TCR beta CDR3 regions. First-round RT-PCR with HTBI primers amplified the TCR CDR3 region. In TCRdb, the multiplex PCR reads were re-called with MiXCR into one record per CDR3 protein. The sample consists of roughly 720,000 distinct CDR3 sequences, around 16% of them appearing once. Sequencing was carried out using blood. The source is a man in his forties or fifties with Graves' hyperthyroidism.

This clonotype was seen at least ten times. The chain carries TRBV6-1 and TRBJ2-7; the D gene could be TRBD1 or TRBD2 (5 bases each). The CDR3 covers 17 residues. Germline values: CDR1 MNHNS, CDR2 SASEGT. V gave up 4 bases and J gave up 5 bases, with 24 bases separating them. CDR3 sequence: CASSVSIPGTKPHEQYF. CDR3 sequence (DNA): TGTGCCAGCAGTGTCTCGATTCCCGGGACGAAGCCCCACGAGCAGTACTTC.

In this sample, this clonotype turned up many times. This sequence joins TRBV28 and TRBJ1-1, with 8 bases aligning to TRBD1. The V segment lost 6 bases and the J segment 5 bases; nucleotides outside the gene matches: 11. Germline V lookup: CDR1 MDHEN, CDR2 SYDVKM. This CDR3 has 15 residues. In nucleotides, the CDR3 is TGTGCCAGCAGGATCAAGACAGGGGAATTGACTGAAGCTTTCTTT. Protein: CASRIKTGELTEAFF.

This clonotype turned up a few times. V and J are TRBV28 and TRBJ2-5; TRBD1 matches at 7 bases. The CDR3 covers 15 residues. The germline gives CDR1 MDHEN, CDR2 SYDVKM. The junction had 8 bases not matched to a gene; V was cut back by 6 bases and J by 1 base. The CDR3 DNA is TGTGCCAGCAGCACTACAGGGGCATCCCAAGAGACCCAGTACTTC. Amino acid sequence: CASSTTGASQETQYF.

The rearrangement links TRBV20-1 to TRBJ1-1; maybe TRBD1 (6 bases). CDR1 is DFQATT and CDR2 is SNEGSKA in the germline V gene (reference sequence). Trimming removed 0 bases from V and 4 bases from J, with 21 bases in between. This CDR3 spans 17 amino acids. The CDR3 region has the DNA TGCAGTGCTAGAGACCAAAACAGGGAATCTGGATTCACTGAAGCTTTCTTT. This gives the protein CSARDQNRESGFTEAFF.

This clonotype was observed a handful of times. The chain couples TRBV3-1 to TRBJ2-1; D is perhaps TRBD1 or TRBD2 (5 bases each). The V gene's germline CDR1 is LGHDT and CDR2 YNNKEL (reference sequence). The CDR3 extends over 15 amino acids. V was shortened by 5 bases and J by 7 bases, with 18 bases between the two germline ends. CDR3 loop: CASSLRDGERNEQFF. CDR3 in DNA: TGTGCCAGCAGCTTACGGGACGGAGAGAGGAATGAGCAGTTCTTC.

This clonotype occurred a few times. This rearrangement joins TRBV24-1 to TRBJ2-1; D is uncertain. The CDR3 covers 16 residues. With 5 bases removed from V and 4 bases from J, the gap between germline ends came to 17 bases. Germline values: CDR1 KGHDR, CDR2 SFDVKD. The chain's CDR3 is CATSAKAQSLYNEQFF. The DNA of the CDR3 is TGTGCCACCAGTGCAAAAGCACAGTCTTTATACAATGAGCAGTTCTTC.

The rearrangement links TRBV25-1 to TRBJ2-7, with D perhaps TRBD1 or TRBD2 (6 bases each). Trimming removed 2 bases at V and 3 bases at J, with 11 bases between. CDR1 and CDR2 from the germline V gene are MGHDK and SYGVNS. CDR3 length: 14 amino acids. DNA for the CDR3: TGTGCCAGCAGTGAAAAAGAGGGGGGCTACGAGCAGTACTTC. This gives the protein CASSEKEGGYEQYF.

There are a few counts of this clonotype. A much bigger clone sits one base away, suggesting this may be a read error. V is TRBV10-2 and J is TRBJ2-1; tentatively, D is TRBD2 (6 bases). Trimming pared 1 base from V and 0 bases from J, leaving 16 bases between. Germline values: CDR1 WSHSY, CDR2 SAAADI. The CDR3 covers 18 residues. The CDR3 sequence: CASSELSGSGSSYNEQFF. In nucleotides, the CDR3 is TGCGCCAGCAGTGAGTTGTCCGGGAGTGGGAGCTCCTACAATGAGCAGTTCTTC.

This chain joins TRBV7-2 and TRBJ2-6; the D is unclear. The CDR3 is made up of 12 amino acids. Germline V gene sequence: CDR1 SGHTA, CDR2 FQGNSA. The CDR3 nucleotides read TGTGCAGTATCCTCTGGGGCCAACGTCCTGACTTTC. This encodes CAVSSGANVLTF.

This clonotype was counted many times. CDR3 amino acids: CASSEGGFSNYGYTF. CDR3 sequence (DNA): TGTGCCAGCAGCGAGGGAGGGTTTTCTAACTATGGCTACACCTTC. The chain links TRBV9 to TRBJ1-2; D remains unclear. The germline V gene encodes CDR1 SGDLS and CDR2 YYNGEE. The CDR3 has 15 residues. V shed 3 bases and J shed 0 bases, with 12 bases lying between them.

CDR3 bases: TGTGCCAGCAGCGTAGCGGGACAGAGTGAAGAGACCCAGTACTTC. It specifies CASSVAGQSEETQYF. The chain recombines TRBV9 with TRBJ2-5; 7 bases line up with TRBD1. Germline loops: CDR1 SGDLS, CDR2 YYNGEE. The V segment lost 0 bases and the J segment 3 bases; nucleotides outside the gene matches: 5. The CDR3 consists of 15 residues.

This clonotype occurred many times. The chain recombines TRBV28 with TRBJ2-3; 8 positions agree with TRBD1. The V segment lost 5 bases and the J segment 1 base; nucleotides outside the gene matches: 8. Germline CDR1 MDHEN, CDR2 SYDVKM. This CDR3 is 16 amino acids long. The CDR3 protein is CASSPATGAGTDTQYF. The CDR3 region has the DNA TGTGCCAGCAGTCCGGCGACAGGGGCCGGCACAGATACGCAGTATTTT.

The CDR3 DNA is TGCGCCAGCAGCTTGTCGGGACAACAAGAGACCCAGTACTTC. Translating it yields CASSLSGQQETQYF. This rearrangement joins TRBV5-1 to TRBJ2-5, with a possible D match to TRBD1 (6 bases). The CDR3 loop spans 14 amino acids. Per germline, CDR1 SGHRS and CDR2 YFSETQ. V lost 1 base, J lost 2 bases, and 9 bases lay in between.

This clonotype was seen ten or more times. The genes are TRBV12-3 or TRBV12-4 and TRBJ2-7; no clear D gene. Between the trimmed V and J ends, which lost 4 bases and 3 bases, there was a span of 16 bases. The CDR3 has 15 residues. CDR3 in DNA: TGTGCCAGCAGTTCCTCTGGAGTGCGTAACTACGAGCAGTACTTC. Protein product: CASSSSGVRNYEQYF.

The table lists this clonotype with many counts. This chain's CDR3 is CATSAGSHGGELFF. The DNA for the CDR3 is TGTGCCACCAGTGCAGGTTCTCATGGCGGGGAGCTGTTTTTT. This sequence joins TRBV24-1 and TRBJ2-2; D is undetermined. V was cut by 5 bases and J by 7 bases, with 13 bases left in between. This CDR3 comprises 14 residues. Germline assignment: CDR1 KGHDR and CDR2 SFDVKD.

This clonotype was seen a few times. The chain recombines TRBV2 with TRBJ2-6, with D perhaps assigned TRBD1 or TRBD2 (5 bases each). Trimming stripped 0 bases from V and 4 bases from J, with 22 bases between. Germline CDR1 reads SNHLY; CDR2 reads FYNNEI. The CDR3 contains 20 residues. In nucleotides, the CDR3 is TGTGCCAGCAGTGAAGCGCTTCAATCGGGGCTGGGGACGGGGGCCAACGTCCTGACTTTC. It encodes CASSEALQSGLGTGANVLTF.